The rows below give T cell receptor beta chains drawn from one sample of a study of identical twins. MiXCR was run by TCRdb on the 5' RACE reads, yielding one entry per CDR3 protein. Of fewer than 500,000 distinct CDR3 sequences listed, 14% are singletons. These data also formed part of another study, on yellow fever vaccine responses in identical twins.

What was sequenced was CD4+ T cells sorted from blood. All receptors derive from a woman aged 18-29 years in good health. The CDR3 runs from the conserved cysteine through the conserved F or W.

v_call	cdr3_length	j_call	cdr3_aa
TRBV12-3/TRBV12-4	12	TRBJ2-7	CASAKLSGSVYF
TRBV3-1	15	TRBJ2-3	CASSQGVGGTDTQYF
TRBV3-1	16	TRBJ2-3	CASSQGFSGFLDTQYF
TRBV4-3	17	TRBJ2-5	CASSQDRLAGGRETQYF
TRBV27	15	TRBJ2-7	CASSWGNRGLDEQYF
TRBV10-3	16	TRBJ2-1	CAISPGVGGAYNEQFF
TRBV20-1	14	TRBJ2-1	CSARTSGRAVEQFF
TRBV6-1	15	TRBJ1-3	CASSPTANSGNTIYF
TRBV6-5	15	TRBJ2-3	CASSWTSGRIDTQYF
TRBV5-1	14	TRBJ2-7	CASSGTSGSPEQYF
TRBV12-3/TRBV12-4	16	TRBJ2-1	CASSPESGSLQDEQFF
TRBV4-3	17	TRBJ2-3	CASSQDVGSGWADTQYF
TRBV7-8	16	TRBJ2-3	CASSHLAGGPDDTQYF
TRBV5-1	15	TRBJ2-1	CASSLESPTYNEQFF
TRBV6-1	12	TRBJ1-2	CASTEGSYGYTF
TRBV5-6	14	TRBJ2-5	CASSLARLQETQYF
TRBV6-2/TRBV6-3	15	TRBJ2-1	CASSLAGLSYNEQFF
TRBV18	16	TRBJ1-4	CASSLRLTESNEKLFF
TRBV20-1	13	TRBJ1-5	CSARVQANQPQHF
TRBV20-1	12	TRBJ2-1	CSARVSSSEQLF
TRBV15	14	TRBJ1-5	CATSRDMGVQPQHF
TRBV15	15	TRBJ2-3	CATSGRQGRTDTQYF
TRBV10-1	14	TRBJ2-2	CASRPTGNTGELFF
TRBV5-1	16	TRBJ2-5	CASTPPDRGLGETQYF
TRBV20-1	14	TRBJ2-7	CSARRTGTGIQQYF
TRBV5-1	13	TRBJ2-5	CASSRTRTETQYF
TRBV11-2	19	TRBJ2-3	CASSPPGQGALMRTDTQYF
TRBV3-1	13	TRBJ1-2	CASSPSGLDGYTF
TRBV19	15	TRBJ1-2	CASSIGGSMAYGYTF
TRBV5-1	14	TRBJ1-6	CASRTGTYNSPLHF
TRBV20-1	15	TRBJ2-1	CSAGTSGRAGNEQFF
TRBV10-3	14	TRBJ1-5	CAISAGQSNQPQHF
TRBV7-2	13	TRBJ2-5	CASSLATIQTQYF
TRBV12-3/TRBV12-4	14	TRBJ2-7	CASRAAGASYEQYF
TRBV20-1	16	TRBJ2-3	CCARDPRSQRIDTQYF
TRBV3-1	15	TRBJ2-1	CASSQGSSSYNEQFF
TRBV5-1	17	TRBJ2-6	CASRDRDRSSGANVLTF
TRBV12-5	16	TRBJ2-5	CASGLVRGHIKETQYF
TRBV7-3	14	TRBJ1-6	CASSLTGFGSPLHF
TRBV27	17	TRBJ2-6	CASSFRTVHSGANVLTF
TRBV9	15	TRBJ2-5	CASSQQGLVQETQYF
TRBV15	16	TRBJ2-4	CATSRRVGLAKNIQYF
TRBV4-3	18	TRBJ2-7	CASSQDRVGLAGGLEQYF
TRBV4-2	18	TRBJ2-2	CASSQVVGTSGSRGELFF
TRBV6-4	16	TRBJ2-1	CASSDSTGGPYNEQFF
TRBV7-8	16	TRBJ2-1	CASSLVQRGGRNEQFF
TRBV20-1	15	TRBJ2-6	CSANPPGQRANVLTF
TRBV6-2/TRBV6-3	13	TRBJ1-2	CASTEDRGKGYTF
TRBV18	16	TRBJ2-5	CASSPIAGTRGSPIHF
TRBV3-1	14	TRBJ1-1	CASSPRALNTEAFF
TRBV29-1	11	TRBJ1-1	CSSIQNTEAFF
TRBV6-5	16	TRBJ2-7	CASSYRDRGRFNEQYF
TRBV7-9	15	TRBJ2-7	CASSPLRGGSYEQYF